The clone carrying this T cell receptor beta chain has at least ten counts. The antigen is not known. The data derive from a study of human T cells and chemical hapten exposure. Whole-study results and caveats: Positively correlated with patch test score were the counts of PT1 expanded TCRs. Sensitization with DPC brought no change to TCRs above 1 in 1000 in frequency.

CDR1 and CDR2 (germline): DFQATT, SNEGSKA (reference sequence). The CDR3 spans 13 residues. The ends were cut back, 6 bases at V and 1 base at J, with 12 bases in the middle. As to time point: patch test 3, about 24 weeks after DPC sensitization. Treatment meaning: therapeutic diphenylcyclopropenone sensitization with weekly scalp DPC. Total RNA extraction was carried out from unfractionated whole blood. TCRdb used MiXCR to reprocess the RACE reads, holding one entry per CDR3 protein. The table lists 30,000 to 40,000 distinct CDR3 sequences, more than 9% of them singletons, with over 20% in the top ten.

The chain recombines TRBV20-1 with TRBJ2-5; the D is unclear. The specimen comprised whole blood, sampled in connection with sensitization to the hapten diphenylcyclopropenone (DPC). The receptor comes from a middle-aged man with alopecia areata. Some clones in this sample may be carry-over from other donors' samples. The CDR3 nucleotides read TGCAGTGCAAAAGTAGGATTCCAAGAGACCCAGTACTTC. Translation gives CSAKVGFQETQYF.